This T cell receptor (beta chain) emerged from a study of early T cells in non-severe SARS-CoV-2 infection. Across the study: The chains were unpaired, and the sequenced material was bulk RNA from unsorted whole blood. General observations from the study: Using VDJdb, the matching emphasized anti-spike CD8 responses while missing private and CD4 specificities.

TCRdb re-called the 5' RACE reads with MiXCR, one entry per CDR3 protein. The data show around 82,000 distinct CDR3 sequences, over 12% seen once. The CDR3 length is 15 residues. Unmatched junction bases numbered 9, after V lost 7 bases and J lost 6 bases. As regards this clonotype: Its antigen is unknown.

This TCR was sampled from an adult who was a healthcare worker with PCR-confirmed SARS-CoV-2 infection or an uninfected control (not recorded which). The chain employs TRBV12-3 or TRBV12-4 and TRBJ2-1, with TRBD2 matching over 10 bases. Sequenced: whole blood. The CDR3 DNA reads as TGTGCCAGCAACCTAGCGGGGGCACCTACCAATGAGCAGTTCTTC. Residues: CASNLAGAPTNEQFF.